The source of this TCR beta chain is a study of cytomegalovirus exposure and HLA in healthy donors. Findings and limits, study-wide: Rarity marked most TCR sequences, yet some public TCRs occurred in many donors.

Germline V gene data show CDR1 as SEHNR and CDR2 as FQNEAQ (reference sequence). The CDR3 runs to 16 residues. The V gene end was trimmed by 1 base and the J gene end by 2 bases; junction bases not matched to a gene: 5. The sample holds a few counts of this clone. Antigen specificity is unknown. The study ran its PCR with 60 Vbeta and 13 Jbeta primers. Original processing notes: An analysis performed later counted 73 million or so unique TCR beta chains (roughly 10 million of them shared). Repertoires were generated with immunoSEQ multiplex PCR, while TCRdb's copy carries only in-frame clones and drops some. Clone size and V and J calls were adopted from that table, with D and trimming inferred from the DNA. The sample lists about 120,000 clones, about 10% seen once, with roughly 4.6% in the top ten.

Sequences were obtained from PBMCs. This clonotype originated in a woman younger than 35 in good health and CMV-seropositive. This chain connects TRBV7-9 to TRBJ2-1; 7 bases are a match to TRBD2. CDR3 loop: CASSLGGGRTYNEQFF. The DNA for the CDR3 is TGTGCCAGCAGCTTAGGGGGCGGGAGAACCTACAATGAGCAGTTCTTC.